This T cell receptor beta chain derives from a study of T cells in Graves' hyperthyroidism and ophthalmopathy. At the level of the study: Peripheral blood samples were taken at initial diagnosis, prior to any treatment.

The CDR3 totals 16 residues. Germline-derived CDR1 and CDR2 are MNHEY and SMNVEV (reference sequence). V lost 8 bases, J lost 5 bases, and 25 bases lay in between. Thyroid ultrasound, orbital computed tomography, clinical symptoms, and serum thyroxine and TRAb underpinned diagnoses. The PBMCs studied were ones that came from roughly 11 ml fresh peripheral blood. Authors of the study amplified TCR beta CDR3 regions from RNA transcripts. HTBI primers were employed in a first-round RT-PCR of the TCR CDR3. TCRdb itself ran the multiplex PCR reads through MiXCR, one entry per CDR3 protein. The table includes 600,000 to 650,000 distinct CDR3 sequences, roughly 20% detected once.

Sequenced sample: blood. This clonotype was sampled from a man under 40 with Graves' ophthalmopathy. V gene TRBV27 combines with J gene TRBJ2-7, with D perhaps assigned TRBD1 or TRBD2 (6 bases each). This CDR3 reads CASSIKGGRGHHEQYF. Written as DNA, the CDR3 is TGTGCCAGCTCCATCAAGGGGGGTAGGGGTCACCACGAGCAGTACTTC.